This TCR beta chain was documented in a study of pediatric ulcerative colitis (dated by TCRdb to about 2019). Regarding the complete study: From eight or nine newly diagnosed, treatment-naive pediatric ulcerative colitis patients and a few non-IBD control children, paired blood and rectal samples were collected. The full study reports these points: Rectal repertoire features separated controls, mild-moderate and acute severe colitis patients; acute severe colitis showed reduced rectal diversity due to clonal expansions. Because repertoires were derived from total lymphocyte DNA, patterns in rare subsets such as regulatory T cells may not have been reflected. With only a handful of individuals, the healthy control group was small. For technical reasons, blood samples from two patients gave substantially fewer templates, and these samples were excluded from the blood-rectal overlap analysis. A couple of rectal CDR3 clonotypes were present in all ulcerative colitis patients and in none of the controls. Clonal overlap between a subject's own blood and rectum was significantly greater in ulcerative colitis patients than in controls, which suggests more T cell trafficking to inflamed tissue.

Through the immunoSEQ TRB Survey service, multiplex V and J primers were used to amplify rearranged CDR3 beta regions from genomic DNA. To keep sequencing depth equal across samples, survey-level depth of up to 500,000 reads per sample was applied. Libraries were purified, pooled and sequenced on Illumina technology. On the authors' methods: immunoSEQ online tools were used for productive clonality, sample overlap, pairwise scatters, CDR3 beta length, V/D/J gene usage and productiveness. Calculated diversity was defined as the number of unique rearrangements divided by total templates, multiplied by 100, and Shannon and Simpson indices were computed as well. Principal component analysis was performed on Z-score normalized data with the R prcomp function and the ggbiplot package. Blood-rectal clonal overlap within each subject was quantified with Morisita's index. Here the immuneACCESS table is served through TCRdb, limited to in-frame sequences with V and J called. Missing clones are a known gap in these copies; in checked studies unresolved V genes cover under half, and the rest lacks a known reason. V, J and clone size are those of that table, while D and trimming were read from the DNA. This sample lists roughly 60,000 clones; 85% to 90% were detected once. Around 1.4% of the sample is in the top ten clones.

V drops 1 base and J drops 5 bases, leaving 15 bases in between. From its cysteine to its phenylalanine, the CDR3 spans 16 amino acids. The kept DNA is CDR3 alone, 48 bases in frame from the first base. Based on the germline V gene (reference sequence), the CDR1 and CDR2 sequences are LNHDA and SQIVND. The control children had a colonoscopy because IBD was suspected, but their endoscopy was normal both macroscopically and histologically, and none were diagnosed with IBD within the following year. Blood was sampled at the time of the colonoscopy. The Wizard kit (Promega) was used to extract genomic DNA from both blood and intestinal samples. Concerning this clone: Its target antigen remains unknown. No qualities accompany the bases; no much larger clone lies one base away.

The chain is made from TRBV19 and TRBJ1-5, with TRBD1 as a weak D call on 5 bases. The TCR originated in a boy aged 10-17 years who was a control in a study of pediatric ulcerative colitis. The sequenced material came from blood. The DNA sequence reads TGTGCCAGTAGTATAGGTTTAGGACACGGGTATCAGCCCCAGCATTTT. This encodes CASSIGLGHGYQPQHF.